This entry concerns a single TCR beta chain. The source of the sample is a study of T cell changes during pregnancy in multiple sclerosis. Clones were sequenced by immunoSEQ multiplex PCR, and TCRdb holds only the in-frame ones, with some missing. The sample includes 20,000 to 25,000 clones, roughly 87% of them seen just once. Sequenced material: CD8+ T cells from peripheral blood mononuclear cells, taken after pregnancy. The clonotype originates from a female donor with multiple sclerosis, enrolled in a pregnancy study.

The DNA of the CDR3 is TGCGCCAGCAGCCGACTCTTCTCGAATTCACCCCTCCACTTT. It encodes CASSRLFSNSPLHF. J is TRBJ1-6 and V is TRBV4-1; D remains unclear. The CDR3 runs 14 residues. The germline gives CDR1 MGHRA, CDR2 YSYEKL. Between the trimmed V and J ends, which lost 4 bases and 7 bases, there was a span of 11 bases.